This T cell receptor beta chain is drawn from a study of siplizumab effects on memory and regulatory T cells. Only in-frame clones appear in the TCRdb table, and some are missing; sequencing was by immunoSEQ multiplex PCR. Seen here are about 40,000 clones, 80% to 90% observed once, and the top ten hold less than 0.25%. With respect to this clone: Its antigen is currently unknown.

V lost 1 base and J 0 bases, leaving 6 bases between the germline ends. The CDR3 loop spans 14 amino acids. Findings and limits, study-wide: Siplizumab brought about a significant reduction in alloreactive sequences traceable to unstimulated CD4+ memory cells. Naive-or-memory phenotypes were unassignable for roughly 75-95% of proliferating CD4+ or CD8+ clones. Greater diversity than memory cells seemed evident in naive T cells, which also appeared to be major alloresponse contributors.

Sequencing was performed on naive CD4+ T cells sorted from blood. The rearrangement uses TRBV23-1 and TRBJ1-1; D uncertain. TRBV23-1 is an ORF, and what it does is uncertain. The sequence came from a human donor in good health. The CDR3: CASSQYKLNTEAFF. DNA of the CDR3: TGCGCCAGCAGTCAATACAAGTTGAACACTGAAGCTTTCTTT.